The sequence of this T cell receptor (beta chain) was determined in a study of blood T cell repertoires in COVID-19. Study information: Material from acute and convalescent COVID-19 was sourced from the United States, Italy and Spain. Sources were T cells, B-cell-depleted T cells, or PBMCs; the material itself was cDNA or gDNA.

Original data processing: Amplification of reference gene primers provided the estimated nucleated cell counts. TCRdb's copy holds only in-frame clones and misses some; the assay was immunoSEQ multiplex PCR. V and J calls and clone size are those listed in that table; D and trimming were worked out from the DNA. The sample yields just under 85,000 clones, 83% seen once. The sequencing sample was made of peripheral blood. This clonotype originated in a woman of 80 years or more with acute or convalescent COVID-19.

As DNA, the CDR3 is TGTGCCAGCGGACTACCCCTGGGCGAGCAGTACTTC. This translates into CASGLPLGEQYF. The rearrangement joins TRBV5-4 to TRBJ2-7, with a weak D call TRBD2 (6 bases). Germline CDR1 is SGHNT and CDR2 is YYREEE (reference sequence). Trimming took 7 bases from V and 6 from J, leaving 14 bases between them. The CDR3 contains 12 residues.